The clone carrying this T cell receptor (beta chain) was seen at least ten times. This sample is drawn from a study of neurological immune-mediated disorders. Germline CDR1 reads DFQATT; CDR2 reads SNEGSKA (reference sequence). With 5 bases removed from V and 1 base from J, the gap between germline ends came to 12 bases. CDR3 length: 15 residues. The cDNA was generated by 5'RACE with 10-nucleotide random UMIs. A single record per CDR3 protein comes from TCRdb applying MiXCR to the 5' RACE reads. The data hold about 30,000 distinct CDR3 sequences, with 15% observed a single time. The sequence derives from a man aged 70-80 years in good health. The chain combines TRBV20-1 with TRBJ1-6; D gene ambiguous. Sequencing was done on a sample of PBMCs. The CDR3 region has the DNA TGCAGTGCTCCACTAGCGGCGTCCTATAATTCACCCCTCCACTTT. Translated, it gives CSAPLAASYNSPLHF.